The TCR beta chain described here comes from a study of T cell responses to AZD1222 COVID-19 vaccine. Sequenced by immunoSEQ multiplex PCR; TCRdb stores in-frame clones only, minus some. This table holds around 160,000 clones, approximately 90% found once. Per germline, CDR1 LGHDT and CDR2 YNNKEL (reference sequence). V was clipped by 2 bases and J by 5 bases, with 12 bases between them. CDR3 length: 14 residues. About this clone itself: Its antigen is not identified.

Study-wide findings and caveats: Mostly white British, mostly female donors; authors suggested clonal diversity may be underestimated.

The chain combines TRBV3-1 (or the pseudogene TRBV3-2) with TRBJ1-1; D may be TRBD1 (6 bases). The sequencing here drew on peripheral blood, taken 28 days after the second AZD1222 dose. This sequence was found in an adult who received the AZD1222 COVID-19 vaccine. This chain's CDR3 is CASSQRGRGTEAFF. The CDR3 DNA follows: TGTGCCAGCAGCCAAAGGGGAAGGGGGACTGAAGCTTTCTTT.